The 21 T cell receptor beta chains presented below share a single source sample, sequenced in a study of blood T cell repertoires in COVID-19. Data came from immunoSEQ multiplex PCR; TCRdb stores just in-frame clones and leaves some out. The repertoire includes around 30,000 clones, 80% to 90% of them detected once, and 0.5% to 0.7% sits in the top ten. What was sequenced was peripheral blood. The receptor set was obtained from a woman between 35 and 50 years old with active or convalescent COVID-19.

The rearrangement uses TRBV6-5 and TRBJ2-1; 9 bases are shared with TRBD1. Germline CDR1 MNHEY, CDR2 SVGAGI. V lost 10 bases to trimming and J lost 5 bases; unmatched junction nucleotides: 9. This CDR3 has 14 amino acids. As DNA, the CDR3 is TGTGCCATCCGGGGAAGGACAGGGGACAATGAGCAGTTCTTC. It encodes CAIRGRTGDNEQFF.

CDR3 protein: CASSLDRYNSPLHF. The CDR3 bases are TGTGCCAGCAGCCTTGACAGGTATAATTCACCCCTCCACTTT. The V gene is TRBV3-1 (or the pseudogene TRBV3-2), the J gene TRBJ1-6; perhaps TRBD1 as D (6 bases). The germline V gene encodes CDR1 LGHDT and CDR2 YNNKEL (reference sequence). The CDR3 spans 14 residues. V dropped 4 bases and J dropped 4 bases, with 8 bases sitting between them.

The chain combines TRBV9 with TRBJ2-3, with 10 bases aligning to TRBD1. V shed 6 bases and J 0 bases; nucleotides not matched to a gene: 7. Germline CDR1 SGDLS, CDR2 YYNGEE. The CDR3 totals 16 residues. The CDR3 region has the DNA TGTGCCAGCAATCGACAGGGGGCTACAAGCACAGATACGCAGTATTTT. It encodes CASNRQGATSTDTQYF.

V is TRBV25-1 and J is TRBJ2-5, with 11 bases identical to TRBD2. Germline V gene data show CDR1 as MGHDK and CDR2 as SYGVNS. The junction had 1 base not matched to a gene; V was cut back by 6 bases and J by 4 bases. CDR3 size: 13 residues. CDR3 DNA: TGTGCCAGCAGGACTAGCGGGGCAGAGACCCAGTACTTC. Protein product: CASRTSGAETQYF. The entire variable domain, with the rest obtained from reference TRBV25-1 and TRBJ2-5, is as follows: EADIYQTPRYLVIGTGKKITLECSQTMGHDKMYWYQQDPGMELHLIHYSYGVNSTEKGDLSSESTVSRIRTEHFPLTLESARPSHTSQYLCASRTSGAETQYFGPGTRLLVL.

This clone was detected once. The rearrangement links TRBV6-5 to TRBJ1-2, with D perhaps matching TRBD1 (5 bases). The V gene's germline CDR1 is MNHEY and CDR2 SVGAGI. The V end lost 5 bases, the J end lost 5 bases, and 18 bases lay between the germline ends. This CDR3 region has 15 residues. CDR3 DNA sequence: TGTGCCAGCAGTCCCTCAACTGACAGAACTTATGGCTACACCTTC. Protein product: CASSPSTDRTYGYTF.

This CDR3 reads CASSIGQGAVPYQETQYF. The DNA for the CDR3 is TGTGCCAGTAGTATCGGACAGGGGGCGGTCCCGTACCAAGAGACCCAGTACTTC. The chain is built from TRBV19 and TRBJ2-5; 11 bases match TRBD1. V lost 3 bases to trimming and J lost 0 bases; unmatched junction nucleotides: 9. This CDR3 region has 18 residues. CDR1 is LNHDA, CDR2 SQIVND, per germline (reference sequence).

The chain combines TRBV24-1 with TRBJ2-1; 7 positions match TRBD1. The germline CDR1 and CDR2 sequences are KGHDR and SFDVKD. The length of the CDR3 is 13 residues. V lost 9 bases and J lost 5; bases outside the gene matches: 6. The CDR3 here is CATEDRANNEQFF. As DNA, the CDR3 is TGTGCCACCGAAGACAGGGCGAACAATGAGCAGTTCTTC.

This chain uses TRBV5-6 with TRBJ1-4; 8 bases agree with TRBD1. Trimming at V came to 4 bases and at J to 7 bases, leaving 6 bases not matched to a gene. From germline, CDR1 is SGHDT and CDR2 YYEEEE. The CDR3 runs to 14 residues. CDR3 sequence: CASSQGQAGEKLFF. CDR3 nucleotide sequence: TGTGCCAGCAGCCAGGGACAGGCAGGTGAAAAACTGTTTTTT.

The rearrangement links TRBV6-1 to TRBJ1-5; no clear D. The CDR3 is 18 amino acids. The germline CDR1 and CDR2 sequences are MNHNS and SASEGT. V was shortened by 0 bases and J by 3 bases, with 18 bases between the two germline ends. The CDR3 here is CASSEAVANLPPNQPQHF. For the CDR3, the DNA is TGTGCCAGCAGTGAAGCGGTGGCAAACCTCCCGCCCAATCAGCCCCAGCATTTT.

The chain links TRBV5-1 to TRBJ2-7; TRBD1 matches 7 bases. There are 15 residues in the CDR3. CDR1 and CDR2 (germline): SGHRS, YFSETQ. V was clipped by 7 bases and J by 2 bases; unmatched bases: 12. The CDR3 loop reads CASPARGPLTYEQYF. The DNA of the CDR3 is TGCGCCAGCCCAGCAAGGGGGCCCCTCACCTACGAGCAGTACTTC.

This chain links TRBV6-4 with TRBJ2-3; 8 nucleotides align to TRBD2. The germline gives CDR1 MRHNA, CDR2 SNTAGT. The CDR3 runs 14 residues. V shed 0 bases and J 4 bases; nucleotides not matched to a gene: 0. The DNA of the CDR3 is TGTGCCAGCAGTGACTCAGCGGGAGCAGATACGCAGTATTTT. Translated, it gives CASSDSAGADTQYF.

The chain carries TRBV18 and TRBJ2-2, with D maybe TRBD1 (6 bases). The length of the CDR3 is 16 residues. V gave up 2 bases and J gave up 1 base, with 11 bases separating them. Germline V gene sequence: CDR1 KGHSH, CDR2 LQKENI. Here the CDR3 reads CASSPTTGRNTGELFF. The CDR3, as DNA: TGTGCCAGCTCACCAACCACAGGGAGGAACACCGGGGAGCTGTTTTTT. The variable domain in full, completed from reference TRBV18 and TRBJ2-2, reads NAGVMQNPRHLVRRRGQEARLRCSPMKGHSHVYWYRQLPEEGLKFMVYLQKENIIDESGMPKERFSAEFPKEGPSILRIQQVVRGDSAAYFCASSPTTGRNTGELFFGEGSRLTVL.

V gene TRBV9 combines with J gene TRBJ2-7, with D tentatively TRBD2 (5 bases). V dropped 0 bases and J dropped 2 bases, with 12 bases sitting between them. The CDR3 spans 15 residues. Per the germline V gene, CDR1 is SGDLS and CDR2 is YYNGEE. CDR3 protein: CASSVDLASTYEQYF. CDR3 sequence (DNA): TGTGCCAGCAGCGTAGACCTAGCATCAACCTACGAGCAGTACTTC.

This chain joins TRBV5-1 and TRBJ2-7; 11 nucleotides match TRBD1. V gave up 7 bases and J gave up 6 bases; unmatched junction bases: 3. The CDR3 has 12 residues. Germline-derived CDR1 and CDR2 are SGHRS and YFSETQ. The CDR3 spells CASGDRGIEQYF. For the CDR3, the DNA is TGCGCCAGCGGGGACAGGGGGATCGAGCAGTACTTC.

Here the CDR3 reads CASSLGRGLLNTEAFF. CDR3 nucleotides: TGTGCCAGCAGCTTAGGAAGGGGGCTCTTGAACACTGAAGCTTTCTTT. The genes are TRBV7-9 and TRBJ1-1; 7 bases are a match to TRBD1. The germline CDR1 and CDR2 sequences are SEHNR and FQNEAQ (reference sequence). Germline trimming cut 1 base from V and 0 bases from J; bases unmatched to any gene: 5. There are 16 residues in the CDR3.

The chain carries TRBV9 and TRBJ1-1, with D perhaps matching TRBD1 (5 bases). The length of the CDR3 is 15 residues. With 0 bases removed from V and 1 base from J, the gap between germline ends came to 10 bases. Germline CDR1 is SGDLS and CDR2 is YYNGEE. The DNA of the CDR3 is TGTGCCAGCAGCGTAGGAGCGGGGGGGAACACTGAAGCTTTCTTT. Translated, it gives CASSVGAGGNTEAFF.

The chain recombines TRBV19 with TRBJ1-2; 7 nucleotides line up with TRBD1. Trimming at V came to 7 bases and at J to 2 bases, leaving 19 bases not matched to a gene. From germline, CDR1 is LNHDA and CDR2 SQIVND (reference sequence). The CDR3 runs 18 residues. The CDR3 region has the DNA TGTGCCAGTACCATCGGGTGGGGACCGCGAGGGGGCAACTATGGCTACACCTTC. It yields the protein CASTIGWGPRGGNYGYTF. Filled out from reference TRBV19 and TRBJ1-2, the complete variable domain reads DGGITQSPKYLFRKEGQNVTLSCEQNLNHDAMYWYRQDPGQGLRLIYYSQIVNDFQKGDIAEGYSVSREKKESFPLTVTSAQKNPTAFYLCASTIGWGPRGGNYGYTFGSGTRLTVV.

This chain links TRBV25-1 with TRBJ1-6; 7 bases map to TRBD1. The germline CDR1 and CDR2 sequences are MGHDK and SYGVNS. J was trimmed by 7 bases and V by 5 bases; bases with no gene match: 8. This CDR3 has 15 residues. DNA for the CDR3: TGTGCCAGCAGTCAGACAGGGTCGGGGAATTCACCCCTCCACTTT. This codes for CASSQTGSGNSPLHF.

V usage is TRBV28 and J usage is TRBJ1-2, with 9 bases matching TRBD1. Germline lookup yields CDR1 MDHEN and CDR2 SYDVKM. CDR3 length equals 14 residues. The ends lost 4 bases at V and 3 bases at J; junction bases unmatched: 3. Here the CDR3 DNA reads TGTGCCAGCAGTTGGAGGGACAGGGACTATGGCTACACCTTC. Translation gives CASSWRDRDYGYTF.

In this sample, this clone turned up once. V is TRBV5-8 and J is TRBJ2-1; a weak D match, TRBD2 (5 bases). The CDR3 sequence is 15 residues long. Germline CDR1 and CDR2: SGHTS and YDEGEE. Between the trimmed V and J ends, which lost 2 bases and 3 bases, there was a span of 12 bases. The CDR3 reads CASSFSASRYNEQFF. The CDR3 coding sequence is TGTGCCAGCAGCTTTAGTGCTAGCCGCTACAATGAGCAGTTCTTC.

This sequence joins TRBV3-1 (or the pseudogene TRBV3-2) and TRBJ2-1, with TRBD1 matching 11 bases. Trimming cost V 4 bases and J 1 base; bases outside gene matches: 12. Germline V gives CDR1 LGHDT, CDR2 YNNKEL (reference sequence). The CDR3 is 19 residues long. The CDR3: CASSPRTGGRGGSYNEQFF. The CDR3 region has the DNA TGTGCCAGCAGCCCCCGGACAGGGGGCAGGGGAGGGTCCTACAATGAGCAGTTCTTC.